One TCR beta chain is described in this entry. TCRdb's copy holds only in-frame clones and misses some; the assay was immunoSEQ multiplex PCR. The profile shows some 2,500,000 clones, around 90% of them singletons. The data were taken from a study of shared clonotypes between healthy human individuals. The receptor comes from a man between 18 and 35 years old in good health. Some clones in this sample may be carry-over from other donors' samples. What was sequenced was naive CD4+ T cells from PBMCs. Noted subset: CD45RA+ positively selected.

CDR3 sequence reads: CASSLASGLSNQPQHF. The CDR3 DNA is TGTGCCAGCAGCTTAGCGTCGGGCCTTAGCAATCAGCCCCAGCATTTT. This chain connects TRBV7-2 to TRBJ1-5; D not certain. The length of the CDR3 is 16 residues. The germline V gene encodes CDR1 SGHTA and CDR2 FQGNSA. Trimming removed 0 bases from V and 0 bases from J, with 9 bases in between.